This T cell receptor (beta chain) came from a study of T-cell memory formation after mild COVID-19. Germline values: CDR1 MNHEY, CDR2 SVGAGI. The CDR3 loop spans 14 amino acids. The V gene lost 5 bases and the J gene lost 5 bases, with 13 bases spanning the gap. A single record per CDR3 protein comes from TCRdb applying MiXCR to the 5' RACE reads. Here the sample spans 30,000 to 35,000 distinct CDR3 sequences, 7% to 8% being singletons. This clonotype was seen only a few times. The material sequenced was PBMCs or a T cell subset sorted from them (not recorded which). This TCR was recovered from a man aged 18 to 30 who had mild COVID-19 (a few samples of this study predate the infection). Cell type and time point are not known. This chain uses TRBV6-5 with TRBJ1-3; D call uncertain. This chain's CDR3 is CASSPLFGRNTIYF. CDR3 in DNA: TGTGCCAGCAGTCCCCTCTTTGGGCGAAACACCATATATTTT.